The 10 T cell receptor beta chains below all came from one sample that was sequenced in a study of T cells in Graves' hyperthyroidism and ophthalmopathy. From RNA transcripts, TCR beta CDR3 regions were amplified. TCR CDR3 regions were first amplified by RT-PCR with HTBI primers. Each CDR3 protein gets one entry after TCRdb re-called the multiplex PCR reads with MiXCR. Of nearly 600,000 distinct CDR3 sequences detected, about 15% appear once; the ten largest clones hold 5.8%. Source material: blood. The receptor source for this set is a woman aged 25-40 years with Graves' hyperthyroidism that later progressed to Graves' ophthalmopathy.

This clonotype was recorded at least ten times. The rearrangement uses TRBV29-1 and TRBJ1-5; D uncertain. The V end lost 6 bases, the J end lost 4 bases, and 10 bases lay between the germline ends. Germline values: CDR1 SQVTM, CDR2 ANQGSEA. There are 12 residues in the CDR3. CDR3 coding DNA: TGCAGCGTATCGGACGGAAATCAGCCCCAGCATTTT. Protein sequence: CSVSDGNQPQHF. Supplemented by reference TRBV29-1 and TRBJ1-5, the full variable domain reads SAVISQKPSRDICQRGTSLTIQCQVDSQVTMMFWYRQQPGQSLTLIATANQGSEATYESGFVIDKFPISRPNLTFSTLTVSNMSPEDSSIYLCSVSDGNQPQHFGDGTRLSIL.

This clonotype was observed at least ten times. The CDR3 region has the DNA TGTGCCAGCAGCCGGGGACTAGCGGGGGGCGAGCAGTACTTC. This sequence encodes CASSRGLAGGEQYF. This chain connects TRBV3-1 to TRBJ2-7, with 15 bases aligning to TRBD2. The J segment lost 6 bases and the V segment lost 4 bases, leaving 1 base of the junction unmatched. CDR1 is LGHDT and CDR2 is YNNKEL in the germline V gene (reference sequence). The CDR3 spans 14 residues.

In nucleotides, the CDR3 is TGTGCCAGCTCATCTGCCGACCCAAATGGCATTCAGTACTTC. This gives the protein CASSSADPNGIQYF. V usage is TRBV18 and J usage is TRBJ2-4; D ambiguous. Deletions cut 5 bases from V and 9 bases from J, with 17 bases between. Germline loops: CDR1 KGHSH, CDR2 LQKENI. This CDR3 contains 14 residues. Full variable domain (missing parts from reference TRBV18 and TRBJ2-4): NAGVMQNPRHLVRRRGQEARLRCSPMKGHSHVYWYRQLPEEGLKFMVYLQKENIIDESGMPKERFSAEFPKEGPSILRIQQVVRGDSAAYFCASSSADPNGIQYFGAGTRLSVL.

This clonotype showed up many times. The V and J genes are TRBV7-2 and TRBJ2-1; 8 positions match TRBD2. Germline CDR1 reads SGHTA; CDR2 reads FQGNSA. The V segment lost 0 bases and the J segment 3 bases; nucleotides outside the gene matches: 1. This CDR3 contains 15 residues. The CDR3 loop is CASSLASGIYNEQFF. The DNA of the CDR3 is TGTGCCAGCAGCTTAGCTAGCGGGATCTACAATGAGCAGTTCTTC.

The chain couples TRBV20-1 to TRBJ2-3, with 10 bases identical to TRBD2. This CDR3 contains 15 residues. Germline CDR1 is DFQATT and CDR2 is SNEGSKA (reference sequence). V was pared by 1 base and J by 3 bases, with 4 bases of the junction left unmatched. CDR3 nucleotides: TGCAGTGCTAGAGGGGTTAGCGGGAGGACAGATACGCAGTATTTT. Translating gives CSARGVSGRTDTQYF.

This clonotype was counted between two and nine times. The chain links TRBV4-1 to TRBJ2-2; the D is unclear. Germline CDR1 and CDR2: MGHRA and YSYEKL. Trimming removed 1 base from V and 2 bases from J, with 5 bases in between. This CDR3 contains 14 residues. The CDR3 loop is CASSQGRNTGELFF. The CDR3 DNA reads TGCGCCAGCAGCCAAGGTAGAAACACCGGGGAGCTGTTTTTT.

CDR3 region: CASSLGPGWSGPYESGYTF. CDR3 sequence (DNA): TGTGCCAGCAGCTTAGGTCCTGGTTGGTCAGGCCCCTATGAAAGCGGCTACACCTTC. The rearrangement links TRBV7-9 to TRBJ1-2, with D unclear. Trimming left V 1 base short and J 8 bases short, with 29 bases between. The germline gives CDR1 SEHNR, CDR2 FQNEAQ (reference sequence). This CDR3 contains 19 residues.

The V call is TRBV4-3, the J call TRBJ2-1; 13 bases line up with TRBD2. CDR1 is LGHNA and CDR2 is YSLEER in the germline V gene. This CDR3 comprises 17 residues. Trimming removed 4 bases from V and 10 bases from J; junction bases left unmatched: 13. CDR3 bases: TGCGCCAGCAGCCCCTTTGACGGACTAGCGGGAGTAGAAGAGCAGTTCTTC. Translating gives CASSPFDGLAGVEEQFF.

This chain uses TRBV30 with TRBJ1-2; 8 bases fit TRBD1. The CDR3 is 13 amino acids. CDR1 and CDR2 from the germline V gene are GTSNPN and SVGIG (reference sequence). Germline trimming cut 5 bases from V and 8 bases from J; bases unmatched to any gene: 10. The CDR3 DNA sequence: TGTGCCTGGGCGGACAGGGAAAGGATCGGCTACACCTTC. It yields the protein CAWADRERIGYTF.

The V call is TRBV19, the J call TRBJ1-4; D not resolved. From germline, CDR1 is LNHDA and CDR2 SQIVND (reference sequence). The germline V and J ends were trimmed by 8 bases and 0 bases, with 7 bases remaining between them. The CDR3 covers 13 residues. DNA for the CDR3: TGTGCCAGTGCCGTAGCAACTAATGAAAAACTGTTTTTT. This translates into CASAVATNEKLFF.